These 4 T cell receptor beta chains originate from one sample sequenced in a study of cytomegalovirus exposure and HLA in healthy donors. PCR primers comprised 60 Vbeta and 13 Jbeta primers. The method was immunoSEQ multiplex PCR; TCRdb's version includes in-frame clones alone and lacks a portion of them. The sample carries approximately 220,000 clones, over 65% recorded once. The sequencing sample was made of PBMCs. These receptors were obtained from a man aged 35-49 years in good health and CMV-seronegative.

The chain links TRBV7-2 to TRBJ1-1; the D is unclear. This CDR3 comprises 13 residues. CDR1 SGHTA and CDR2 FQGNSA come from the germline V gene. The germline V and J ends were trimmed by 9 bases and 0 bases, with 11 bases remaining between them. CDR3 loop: CARSGSMNTEAFF. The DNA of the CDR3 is TGTGCCAGGTCCGGGTCCATGAACACTGAAGCTTTCTTT.

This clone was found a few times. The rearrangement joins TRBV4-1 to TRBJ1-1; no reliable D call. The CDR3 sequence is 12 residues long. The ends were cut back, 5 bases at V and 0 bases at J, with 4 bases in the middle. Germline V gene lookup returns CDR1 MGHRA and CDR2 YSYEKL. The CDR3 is CASSFLNTEAFF. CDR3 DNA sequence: TGCGCCAGCAGCTTCTTGAACACTGAAGCTTTCTTT.

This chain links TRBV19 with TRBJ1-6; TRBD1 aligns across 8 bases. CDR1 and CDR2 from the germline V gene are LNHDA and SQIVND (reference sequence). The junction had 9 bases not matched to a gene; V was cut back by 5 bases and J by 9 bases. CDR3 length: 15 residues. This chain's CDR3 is CASSVQGANGSPLHF. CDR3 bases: TGTGCCAGTAGTGTCCAGGGGGCCAATGGTTCACCCCTCCACTTT.

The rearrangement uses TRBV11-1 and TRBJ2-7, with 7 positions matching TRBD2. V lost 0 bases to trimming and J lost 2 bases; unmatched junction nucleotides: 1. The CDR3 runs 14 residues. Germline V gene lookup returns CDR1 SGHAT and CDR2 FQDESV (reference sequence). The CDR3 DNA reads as TGTGCCAGCAGCTTAGCGGGAGGGACCTACGAGCAGTACTTC. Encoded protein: CASSLAGGTYEQYF. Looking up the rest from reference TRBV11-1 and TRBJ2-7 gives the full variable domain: EAEVAQSPRYKITEKSQAVAFWCDPISGHATLYWYRQILGQGPELLVQFQDESVVDDSQLPKDRFSAERLKGVDSTLKIQPAELGDSAMYLCASSLAGGTYEQYFGPGTRLTVT.